This T cell receptor beta chain stems from a study of Graves' ophthalmopathy and Graves' hyperthyroidism. The CDR3 contains 14 residues. Germline V CDR1 and CDR2: SGHTA, FQGNSA. V lost 5 bases and J lost 4, with 14 bases in between. RNA transcripts were the source from which TCR beta CDR3 regions were amplified. The first round was an RT-PCR with HTBI primers, and the second round was a multiplex PCR. TCRdb redid the calling of the multiplex PCR reads with MiXCR, one entry per CDR3 protein. The table has some 750,000 distinct CDR3 sequences, roughly 41% seen once. The rearrangement joins TRBV7-2 to TRBJ2-5; D possibly corresponds to TRBD2 (6 bases). The sequence derives from an adult man with Graves' ophthalmopathy. The sequenced sample was peripheral blood. This CDR3 reads CASSQRRASETQYF. For the CDR3, the DNA is TGTGCCAGCAGCCAAAGGAGGGCTTCAGAGACCCAGTACTTC.